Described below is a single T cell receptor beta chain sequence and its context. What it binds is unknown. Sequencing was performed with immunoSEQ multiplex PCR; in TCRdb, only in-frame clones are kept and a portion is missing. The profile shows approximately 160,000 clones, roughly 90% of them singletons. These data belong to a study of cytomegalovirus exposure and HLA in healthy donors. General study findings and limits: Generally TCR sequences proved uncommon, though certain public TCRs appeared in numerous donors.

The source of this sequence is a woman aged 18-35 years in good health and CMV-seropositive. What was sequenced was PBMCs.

The CDR3 DNA reads as TGTGCCAGTAGTCGACAGGGTACCTACGAGCAGTACTTC. Translated: CASSRQGTYEQYF. The chain links TRBV19 to TRBJ2-7; 7 bases agree with TRBD1. V lost 5 bases to trimming and J lost 2 bases; unmatched junction nucleotides: 3. The germline V gene has CDR1 LNHDA and CDR2 SQIVND (reference sequence). CDR3 length equals 13 residues.